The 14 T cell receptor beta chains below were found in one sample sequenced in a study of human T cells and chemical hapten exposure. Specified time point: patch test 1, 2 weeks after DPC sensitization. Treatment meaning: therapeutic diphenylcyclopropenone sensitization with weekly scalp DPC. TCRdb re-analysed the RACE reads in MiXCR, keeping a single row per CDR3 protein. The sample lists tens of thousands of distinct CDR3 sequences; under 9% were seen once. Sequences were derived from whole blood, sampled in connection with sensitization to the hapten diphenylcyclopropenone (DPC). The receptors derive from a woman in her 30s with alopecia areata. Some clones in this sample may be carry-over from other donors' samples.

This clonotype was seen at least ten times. CDR3 bases: TGCAGCGTTGAAGGGATCTATCATGGGGCCAACGTCCTGACTTTC. Amino acid sequence: CSVEGIYHGANVLTF. This chain connects TRBV29-1 to TRBJ2-6, with unresolved D. The V gene's germline CDR1 is SQVTM and CDR2 ANQGSEA. The CDR3 is 15 residues long. Trimming stripped 1 base from V and 3 bases from J, with 10 bases between.

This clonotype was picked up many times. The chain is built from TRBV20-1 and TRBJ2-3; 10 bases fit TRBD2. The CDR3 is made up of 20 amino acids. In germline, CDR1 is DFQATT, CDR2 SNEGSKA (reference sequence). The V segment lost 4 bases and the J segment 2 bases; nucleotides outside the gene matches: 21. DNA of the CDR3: TGCAGTGCTAATATTATTGATAGCGGGGGGCCCCACCCCACCACAGATACGCAGTATTTT. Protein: CSANIIDSGGPHPTTDTQYF.

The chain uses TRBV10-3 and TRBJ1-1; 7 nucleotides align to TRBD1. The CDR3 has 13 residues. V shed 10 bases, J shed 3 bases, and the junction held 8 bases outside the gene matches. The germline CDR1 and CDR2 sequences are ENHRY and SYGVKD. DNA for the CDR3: TGTGCCACCCAGGGACAGAGGGACACTGAAGCTTTCTTT. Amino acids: CATQGQRDTEAFF.

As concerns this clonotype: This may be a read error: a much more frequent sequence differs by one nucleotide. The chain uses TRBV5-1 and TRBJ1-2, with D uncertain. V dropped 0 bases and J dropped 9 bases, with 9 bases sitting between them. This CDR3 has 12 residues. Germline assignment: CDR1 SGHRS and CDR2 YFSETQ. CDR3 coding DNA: TGCGCCAGCAGCTTGGAGGGAAGTAGCTACACCTTC. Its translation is CASSLEGSSYTF. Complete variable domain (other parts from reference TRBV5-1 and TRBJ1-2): KAGVTQTPRYLIKTRGQQVTLSCSPISGHRSVSWYQQTPGQGLQFLFEYFSETQRNKGNFPGRFSGRQFSNSRSEMNVSTLELGDSALYLCASSLEGSSYTFGSGTRLTVV.

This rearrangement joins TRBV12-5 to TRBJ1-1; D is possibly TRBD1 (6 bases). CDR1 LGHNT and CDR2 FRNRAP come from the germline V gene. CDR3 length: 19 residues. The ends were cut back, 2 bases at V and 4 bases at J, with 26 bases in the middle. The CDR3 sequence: CASGLMRKQGRIRFTEAFF. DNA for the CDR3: TGTGCTAGTGGTTTGATGCGGAAACAGGGAAGGATCCGGTTCACTGAAGCTTTCTTT.

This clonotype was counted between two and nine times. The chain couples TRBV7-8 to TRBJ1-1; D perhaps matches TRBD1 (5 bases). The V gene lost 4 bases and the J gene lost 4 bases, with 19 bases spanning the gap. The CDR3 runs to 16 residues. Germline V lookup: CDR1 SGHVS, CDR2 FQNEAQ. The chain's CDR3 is CASSSYTGTRLTEAFF. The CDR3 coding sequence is TGTGCCAGCAGCTCATATACCGGGACCCGGCTCACTGAAGCTTTCTTT. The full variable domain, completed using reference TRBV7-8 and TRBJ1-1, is GAGVSQSPRYKVAKRGQDVALRCDPISGHVSLFWYQQALGQGPEFLTYFQNEAQLDKSGLPSDRFFAERPEGSVSTLKIQRTQQEDSAVYLCASSSYTGTRLTEAFFGQGTRLTVV.

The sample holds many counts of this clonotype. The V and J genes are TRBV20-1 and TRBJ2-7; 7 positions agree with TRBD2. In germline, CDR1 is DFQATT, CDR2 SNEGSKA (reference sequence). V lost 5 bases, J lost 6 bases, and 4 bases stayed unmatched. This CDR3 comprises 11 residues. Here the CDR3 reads CSAQAGTEQYF. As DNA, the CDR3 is TGCAGTGCTCAAGCGGGAACCGAGCAGTACTTC.

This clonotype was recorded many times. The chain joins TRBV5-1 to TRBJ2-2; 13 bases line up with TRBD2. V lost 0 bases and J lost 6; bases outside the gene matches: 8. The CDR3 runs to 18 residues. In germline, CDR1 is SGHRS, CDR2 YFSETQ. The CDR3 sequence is CASSLGLAGGRGPGELFF. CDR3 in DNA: TGCGCCAGCAGCTTGGGACTAGCGGGGGGAAGAGGTCCCGGGGAGCTGTTTTTT.

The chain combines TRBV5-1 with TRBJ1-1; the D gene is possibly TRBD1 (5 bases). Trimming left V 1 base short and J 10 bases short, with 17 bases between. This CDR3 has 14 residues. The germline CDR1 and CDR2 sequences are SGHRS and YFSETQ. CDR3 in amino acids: CASSLYRGILGAFF. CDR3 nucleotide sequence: TGCGCCAGCAGCTTGTATCGGGGGATTTTAGGAGCTTTCTTT.

The CDR3 DNA is TGTGCCAGTAGTATACCTCGCTACAGGGAACCGGCTTCTAACTATGGCTACACCTTC. Its protein is CASSIPRYREPASNYGYTF. The chain carries TRBV19 and TRBJ1-2, with D tentatively TRBD1 (6 bases). CDR3 size: 19 residues. The germline V gene has CDR1 LNHDA and CDR2 SQIVND (reference sequence). Trimming took 2 bases from V and 0 from J, leaving 22 bases between them.

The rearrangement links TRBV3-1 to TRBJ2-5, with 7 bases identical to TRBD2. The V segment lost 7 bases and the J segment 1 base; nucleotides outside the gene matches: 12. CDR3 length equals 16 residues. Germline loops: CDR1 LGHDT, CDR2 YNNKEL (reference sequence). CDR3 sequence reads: CASNDARWGGQETQYF. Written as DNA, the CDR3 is TGTGCCAGCAACGACGCCAGGTGGGGGGGCCAAGAGACCCAGTACTTC.

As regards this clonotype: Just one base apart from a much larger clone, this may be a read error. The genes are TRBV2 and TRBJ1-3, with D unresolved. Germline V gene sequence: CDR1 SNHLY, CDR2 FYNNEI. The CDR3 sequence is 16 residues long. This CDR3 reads CASGESLTSSGNTIYF. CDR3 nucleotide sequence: TGTGCCAGCGGTGAATCTCTAACGAGCTCTGGAAACACCATATATTTT.

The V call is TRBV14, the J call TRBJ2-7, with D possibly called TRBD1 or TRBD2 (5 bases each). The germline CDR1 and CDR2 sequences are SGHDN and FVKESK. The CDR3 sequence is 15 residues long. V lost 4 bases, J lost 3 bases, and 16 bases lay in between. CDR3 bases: TGTGCCAGCAGCCCCACCGGGACGGCGTTCTACGAGCAGTACTTC. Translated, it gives CASSPTGTAFYEQYF.

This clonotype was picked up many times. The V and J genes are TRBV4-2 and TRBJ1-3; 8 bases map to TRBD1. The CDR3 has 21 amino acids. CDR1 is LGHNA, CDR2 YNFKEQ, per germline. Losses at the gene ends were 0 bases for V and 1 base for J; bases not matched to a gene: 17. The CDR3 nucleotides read TGTGCCAGCAGCCAAGAAGAGCGGCAGGGGGCCGTTTCAAGGTCTGGAAACACCATATATTTT. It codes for CASSQEERQGAVSRSGNTIYF.